This TCR beta chain was profiled in a study of cytomegalovirus exposure and HLA in healthy donors. With respect to this clone: Its antigen is not identified.

The PCR was carried out with 60 Vbeta primers and 13 Jbeta primers. Sequencing used immunoSEQ multiplex PCR; TCRdb keeps in-frame clones, though not all of them. The table lists approximately 130,000 clones, 70% to 75% of them singletons. Study results and caveats: The authors listed roughly 150 TCR beta chains as cytomegalovirus-associated. Later on, analysis showed that most CMV-associated TCR beta chains appeared to be HLA-restricted. In a later analysis, V- and J-gene trimming of beta chains associated with a DCLRE1C missense variant, replicated independently. TCR association rates varied by HLA locus in a later analysis, with DRB1 highest and HLA-C lowest.

Sequencing was performed on PBMCs. This receptor was identified in a man aged 30-40 years in good health and CMV-seronegative.

The CDR3 bases are TGTGCCAGCAGTTTCGGCGGATATAATTCACCCCTCCACTTT. It is translated as CASSFGGYNSPLHF. The rearrangement uses TRBV27 and TRBJ1-6; D unclear. The CDR3 totals 14 residues. V was trimmed by 3 bases and J by 4 bases, leaving 7 bases between them. In germline, CDR1 is MNHEY, CDR2 SMNVEV (reference sequence).